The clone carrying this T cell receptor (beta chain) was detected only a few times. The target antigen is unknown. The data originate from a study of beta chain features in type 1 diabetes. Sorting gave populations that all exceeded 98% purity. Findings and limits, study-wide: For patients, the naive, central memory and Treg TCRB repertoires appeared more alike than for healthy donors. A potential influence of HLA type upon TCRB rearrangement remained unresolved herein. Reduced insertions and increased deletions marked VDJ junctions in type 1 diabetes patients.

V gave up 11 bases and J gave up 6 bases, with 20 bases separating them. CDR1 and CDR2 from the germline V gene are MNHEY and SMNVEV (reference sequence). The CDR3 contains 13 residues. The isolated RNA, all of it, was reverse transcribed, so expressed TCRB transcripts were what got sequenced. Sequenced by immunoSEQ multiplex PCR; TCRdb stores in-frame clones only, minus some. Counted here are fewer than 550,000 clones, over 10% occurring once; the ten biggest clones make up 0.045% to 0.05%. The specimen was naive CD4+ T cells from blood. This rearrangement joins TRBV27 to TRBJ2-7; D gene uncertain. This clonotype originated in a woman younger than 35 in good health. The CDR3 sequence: CAARLSTGGEQYF. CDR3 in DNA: TGTGCCGCCCGACTCAGCACCGGTGGCGAGCAGTACTTC.